The present entry profiles one T cell receptor beta chain with its context. What it recognizes is unknown. This sample is part of a study of CD8+CD57+ T cells in acquired aplastic anemia. For the study at large: Yields of DNA that came from sorted CD4+ and CD8+ cells averaged around 3 ug. In CD4+ cells, healthy donors produced an average of approximately 11 million reads. Study-wide results and caveats: Statistical testing detected no significant gap in CD8+ Simpson's diversity between patients and controls. Common to patients and controls were 25 to 30 CD8+ CDR3 sequences.

Genomic DNA templated the TCR beta VDJ and CDR3 profiling. MiXCR was run by TCRdb on the reads, yielding one entry per CDR3 protein. The sample includes 110,000 or so distinct CDR3 sequences, around half of them seen just once. Trimming left V 6 bases short and J 5 bases short, with 16 bases between. CDR1 is ENHRY and CDR2 is SYGVKD in the germline V gene. The CDR3 consists of 15 residues. Sequencing was done on a sample of sorted CD4+, CD8+, or CD8+CD57+ T cells (not recorded which) from PBMCs. This sequence joins TRBV10-3 and TRBJ1-4; possible D gene TRBD1, 5 bases. The clonotype originates from a human donor in good health, serving as a control. The CDR3: CAIRGTGLTNEKLFF. CDR3 DNA sequence: TGTGCCATCAGAGGAACAGGCCTAACGAATGAAAAACTGTTTTTT.